These 20 T cell receptor beta chains were all obtained from the same sample, sequenced in a study of shared clonotypes between healthy human individuals. Libraries were prepared by immunoSEQ multiplex PCR; TCRdb keeps only in-frame clonotypes and omits some of them. The sample lists roughly 1,100,000 clones; more than 65% were seen once. The sample taken for sequencing was memory CD4+ T cells sorted from blood. The subset is: CD45RA-negative fraction. The receptors were gathered from a man younger than 35 in good health.

This chain links TRBV27 with TRBJ2-7; possibly TRBD2 for D (6 bases). The germline CDR1 and CDR2 sequences are MNHEY and SMNVEV (reference sequence). The CDR3 is 14 residues long. V lost 3 bases, J lost 2 bases, and 11 bases lay in between. CDR3 bases: TGTGCCAGCAGTTTTCCGACTAGTCCCTACGAGCAGTACTTC. Translated: CASSFPTSPYEQYF.

This chain connects TRBV2 to TRBJ2-5; the match to TRBD1 covers 8 bases. The CDR3 sequence is 14 residues long. With 4 bases clipped from V and 4 bases from J, the junction kept 5 bases outside the gene matches. Germline V gene lookup returns CDR1 SNHLY and CDR2 FYNNEI. The CDR3 nucleotides are TGTGCCAGCAGTGCGACAGGGGCGGGAGAGACCCAGTACTTC. It yields the protein CASSATGAGETQYF.

V and J are TRBV19 and TRBJ1-4, with D unresolved. Germline loops: CDR1 LNHDA, CDR2 SQIVND (reference sequence). The CDR3 length is 15 residues. Trimming took 7 bases from V and 0 from J, leaving 12 bases between them. In DNA form, the CDR3 reads TGTGCCAGTAAAAGAGGGAAGTCAACTAATGAAAAACTGTTTTTT. Translation: CASKRGKSTNEKLFF.

This clone was counted a single time. The chain combines TRBV9 with TRBJ1-6; 8 bases map to TRBD1. The CDR3 extends over 14 amino acids. Trimming cost V 3 bases and J 8 bases; bases outside gene matches: 4. Germline-derived CDR1 and CDR2 are SGDLS and YYNGEE. The CDR3 DNA follows: TGTGCCAGCAGCGCTCAGGGGGCATATTCACCCCTCCACTTT. Its translation: CASSAQGAYSPLHF.

This clone showed up just once. The J gene is TRBJ1-1, the V gene TRBV28; D unclear. With 2 bases removed from V and 0 bases from J, the gap between germline ends came to 10 bases. CDR3 length: 15 amino acids. Germline V CDR1 and CDR2: MDHEN, SYDVKM. Here the CDR3 DNA reads TGTGCCAGCAGTTTACCGGCCCAGCTGAACACTGAAGCTTTCTTT. It codes for CASSLPAQLNTEAFF.

The rearrangement links TRBV5-1 to TRBJ1-4, with D hard to call. The CDR3 has 13 residues. The germline V gene has CDR1 SGHRS and CDR2 YFSETQ. Trimming cost V 5 bases and J 2 bases, with 7 bases left between them. Here the CDR3 DNA reads TGCGCCAGCAGATTTTCCACTAATGAAAAACTGTTTTTT. Its protein product is CASRFSTNEKLFF.

CDR3 DNA sequence: TGTGCCAGCAGCTTAGATTTCGGGGGCGAGCAGTACTTC. It specifies CASSLDFGGEQYF. The V and J genes are TRBV7-9 and TRBJ2-7; tentative D call: TRBD2 (6 bases). The CDR3 extends over 13 amino acids. Germline V CDR1 and CDR2: SEHNR, FQNEAQ (reference sequence). With 1 base removed from V and 6 bases from J, the gap between germline ends came to 10 bases.

This clone came up many times. This sample also contains other DNA sequences that code for the same CDR3. This chain links TRBV10-3 with TRBJ1-3; no clear D gene. Trimming stripped 2 bases from V and 4 bases from J, with 9 bases between. Germline V gives CDR1 ENHRY, CDR2 SYGVKD. This CDR3 is 14 amino acids long. The CDR3 nucleotides read TGTGCCATCAGTGAGGCGGGATCCGGAAACACCATATATTTT. Translating gives CAISEAGSGNTIYF.

On this clone: Other DNA sequences of this sample code for an identical CDR3. The chain couples TRBV7-2 to TRBJ2-3; 8 nucleotides agree with TRBD2. The CDR3 has 15 amino acids. The J segment lost 0 bases and the V segment lost 5 bases, leaving 4 bases of the junction unmatched. Germline V gene sequence: CDR1 SGHTA, CDR2 FQGNSA. CDR3 residues: CASSPRGGSTDTQYF. DNA of the CDR3: TGTGCCAGCAGCCCCCGGGGGGGAAGCACAGATACGCAGTATTTT. The full variable domain, rest sourced from reference TRBV7-2 and TRBJ2-3, is GAGVSQSPSNKVTEKGKDVELRCDPISGHTALYWYRQSLGQGLEFLIYFQGNSAPDKSGLPSDRFSAERTGGSVSTLTIQRTQQEDSAVYLCASSPRGGSTDTQYFGPGTRLTVL.

This clone was seen just once. The chain recombines TRBV30 with TRBJ2-1; D is possibly TRBD2 (7 bases). The CDR3 runs to 16 residues. Trimming removed 2 bases at V and 0 bases at J, with 14 bases between. Germline V gene lookup returns CDR1 GTSNPN and CDR2 SVGIG (reference sequence). CDR3 amino acids: CAWSRIGGHSYNEQFF. The CDR3 coding sequence is TGTGCCTGGAGTAGGATCGGGGGGCACTCCTACAATGAGCAGTTCTTC.

V gene TRBV10-1 combines with J gene TRBJ2-1; TRBD1 matches at 10 bases. With V trimmed by 6 bases and J by 3 bases, 5 bases remained unmatched. CDR3 length: 15 residues. From germline, CDR1 is WNHNN and CDR2 SYGVQD (reference sequence). This chain's CDR3 is CASSEGQGLYNEQFF. DNA of the CDR3: TGCGCCAGCAGCGAGGGACAGGGGCTCTACAATGAGCAGTTCTTC.

This chain connects TRBV7-8 to TRBJ2-3; D might be TRBD2 (7 bases). Trimming cost V 8 bases and J 4 bases, with 19 bases left between them. Germline V gives CDR1 SGHVS, CDR2 FQNEAQ. CDR3 size: 15 residues. CDR3 coding DNA: TGTGCCAGCTCCTGGGGGGGGGCGGGCTCAGATACGCAGTATTTT. Residues: CASSWGGAGSDTQYF.

V gene TRBV6-6 combines with J gene TRBJ2-5; 10 bases align to TRBD2. There are 14 residues in the CDR3. Germline CDR1 and CDR2: MNHNY and SVGAGI (reference sequence). Trimming removed 7 bases from V and 2 bases from J; junction bases left unmatched: 4. CDR3 amino acids: CASIGLAVQETQYF. The CDR3 bases are TGTGCCAGCATCGGACTAGCGGTACAAGAGACCCAGTACTTC.

This chain uses TRBV7-8 with TRBJ2-5; TRBD2 matches at 7 bases. From germline, CDR1 is SGHVS and CDR2 FQNEAQ. The V and J ends lost 6 bases and 7 bases, in that order; junction bases with no gene match: 20. The length of the CDR3 is 17 residues. This CDR3 reads CASSSPSRGGGRGTQYF. The CDR3, as DNA: TGTGCCAGCAGTTCCCCGAGCCGGGGCGGGGGTAGAGGGACCCAGTACTTC.

The V and J genes are TRBV2 and TRBJ2-6; TRBD1 matches at 7 bases. The germline CDR1 and CDR2 sequences are SNHLY and FYNNEI. V lost 6 bases and J lost 2; bases outside the gene matches: 1. This CDR3 comprises 14 residues. CDR3 protein: CASRGQTGANVLTF. The CDR3 DNA reads TGTGCCAGCAGGGGACAGACTGGGGCCAACGTCCTGACTTTC.

The chain carries TRBV18 and TRBJ2-7; no clear D gene. Germline V CDR1 and CDR2: KGHSH, LQKENI. The CDR3 sequence is 14 residues long. Trimming stripped 3 bases from V and 3 bases from J, with 12 bases between. CDR3 DNA: TGTGCCAGCTCACCGGGCCTGACCCGCTACGAGCAGTACTTC. Translating it yields CASSPGLTRYEQYF.

The sample holds one count of this clone. V usage is TRBV5-1 and J usage is TRBJ1-1, with D tentatively TRBD1 (6 bases). V was shortened by 6 bases and J by 1 base, with 16 bases between the two germline ends. The CDR3 extends over 15 amino acids. Per germline, CDR1 SGHRS and CDR2 YFSETQ. CDR3 sequence (DNA): TGCGCCAGCAACTCTATGGGGGCGGGGAACACTGAAGCTTTCTTT. Translation gives CASNSMGAGNTEAFF.

This clone has more than one count but fewer than ten. This chain uses TRBV27 with TRBJ1-1, with TRBD1 matching over 9 bases. V was pared by 2 bases and J by 5 bases, with 0 bases of the junction left unmatched. Germline V gives CDR1 MNHEY, CDR2 SMNVEV (reference sequence). CDR3 length: 13 residues. As DNA, the CDR3 is TGTGCCAGCAGTTTAGACAGGGGGACTGAAGCTTTCTTT. The encoded protein is CASSLDRGTEAFF.

The chain links TRBV5-4 to TRBJ2-5; maybe TRBD1 (6 bases). Deletions cut 0 bases from V and 1 base from J, with 10 bases between. The germline gives CDR1 SGHNT, CDR2 YYREEE (reference sequence). This CDR3 has 15 residues. Here the CDR3 DNA reads TGTGCCAGCAGCTTGGGGTCCAGGGGCCAAGAGACCCAGTACTTC. Translation gives CASSLGSRGQETQYF.

V is TRBV10-3 and J is TRBJ2-2; 7 positions match TRBD1. The CDR3 length is 16 residues. Germline V gives CDR1 ENHRY, CDR2 SYGVKD. V shed 0 bases, J shed 3 bases, and the junction held 4 bases outside the gene matches. In DNA form, the CDR3 reads TGTGCCATCAGTGAGTCTAGGGGGCCGTACACCGGGGAGCTGTTTTTT. Its protein is CAISESRGPYTGELFF.